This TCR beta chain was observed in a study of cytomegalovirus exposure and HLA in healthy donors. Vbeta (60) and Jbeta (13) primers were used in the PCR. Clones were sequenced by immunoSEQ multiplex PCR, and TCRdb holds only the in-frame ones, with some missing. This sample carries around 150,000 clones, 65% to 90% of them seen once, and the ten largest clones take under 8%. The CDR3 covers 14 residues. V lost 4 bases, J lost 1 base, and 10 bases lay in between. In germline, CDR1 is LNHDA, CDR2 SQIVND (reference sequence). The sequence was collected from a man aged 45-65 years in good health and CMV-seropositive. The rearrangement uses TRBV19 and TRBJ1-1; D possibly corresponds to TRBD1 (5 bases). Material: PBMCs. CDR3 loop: CASSRGVANTEAFF. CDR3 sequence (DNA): TGTGCCAGTAGTAGGGGGGTGGCGAACACTGAAGCTTTCTTT.